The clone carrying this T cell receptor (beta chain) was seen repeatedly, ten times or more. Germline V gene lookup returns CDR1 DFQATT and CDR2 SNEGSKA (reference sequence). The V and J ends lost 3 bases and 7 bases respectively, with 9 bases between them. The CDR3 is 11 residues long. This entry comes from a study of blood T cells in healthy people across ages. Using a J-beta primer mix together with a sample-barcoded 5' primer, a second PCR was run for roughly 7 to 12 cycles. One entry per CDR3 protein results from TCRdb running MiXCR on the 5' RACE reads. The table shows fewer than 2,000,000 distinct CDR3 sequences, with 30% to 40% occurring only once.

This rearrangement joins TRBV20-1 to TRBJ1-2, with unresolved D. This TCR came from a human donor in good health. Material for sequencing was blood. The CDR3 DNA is TGCAGTGCTAGTAGTGGCTTTGGCTACACCTTC. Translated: CSASSGFGYTF.